The T cell receptor (beta chain) under discussion was sequenced for a study of cytomegalovirus exposure and HLA in healthy donors. General study results and limits: With later analysis, a missense DCLRE1C variant became linked to TCR beta V- and J-gene trimming. Cytomegalovirus-associated status was assigned to 164 TCR beta chains. Donors belonging to an Asian-associated ancestry cluster reportedly showed fewer N-insertions in productive TCRs than the approximately 640-donor mean, according to what a later analysis found.

Researchers ran the PCR with 60 Vbeta and 13 Jbeta primers. The assay was immunoSEQ multiplex PCR, and TCRdb's table has in-frame clones only and misses some. The data contain hundreds of thousands of clones, 65% to 90% of them seen just once; the ten biggest clones take up approximately 1.5%. The study sampled nominally healthy donors, though unrecorded immune exposures were likely. A word on this clone: Its antigen is still unknown.

The clonotype comes from a girl aged 10 to 17 in good health and CMV-seronegative. Material for sequencing was PBMCs.

Here the CDR3 DNA reads TGTGCCAGCAGGTCCGACAGGGTTCGTCCCTACAATGAGCAGTTCTTC. Protein product: CASRSDRVRPYNEQFF. The chain has TRBV28 and TRBJ2-1, with 7 bases aligning to TRBD1. CDR3 length equals 16 residues. The V gene end was trimmed by 6 bases and the J gene end by 2 bases; junction bases not matched to a gene: 10. Per germline, CDR1 MDHEN and CDR2 SYDVKM.